These 18 T cell receptor beta chains came from one sample sequenced in a study of cytomegalovirus exposure and HLA in healthy donors. The PCR ran on 60 Vbeta and 13 Jbeta primers. Method: immunoSEQ multiplex PCR; TCRdb's copy keeps in-frame clones and lacks some. The data show roughly 200,000 clones, 75% to 80% seen once. The sequenced sample was PBMCs. The receptors originated from a woman under 40 in good health and CMV-seropositive.

This chain uses TRBV16 with TRBJ1-2; D is unresolved. This CDR3 comprises 15 residues. The ends were cut back, 0 bases at V and 1 base at J, with 9 bases in the middle. CDR1 KGHSY and CDR2 FQNENV come from the germline V gene. The DNA of the CDR3 is TGTGCCAGCAGCCAATCGGGCAGCCTTAACTATGGCTACACCTTC. This gives the protein CASSQSGSLNYGYTF.

The chain couples TRBV5-8 to TRBJ2-3; 10 nucleotides align to TRBD1. This CDR3 comprises 19 residues. V trimming: 4 bases; J trimming: 2 bases; junction bases outside the gene matches: 16. From germline, CDR1 is SGHTS and CDR2 YDEGEE. As DNA, the CDR3 is TGTGCCAGCAGCCCGGTAGAAGTGGGACAGGGGCGGTACACAGATACGCAGTATTTT. It codes for CASSPVEVGQGRYTDTQYF.

The genes are TRBV19 and TRBJ1-3; no clear D gene. The germline gives CDR1 LNHDA, CDR2 SQIVND (reference sequence). Trimming took off 2 bases at V and 0 bases at J, with 8 bases between the two ends. The CDR3 runs to 15 residues. DNA of the CDR3: TGTGCCAGTAGTATATCGGTTTCCTCTGGAAACACCATATATTTT. Its translation: CASSISVSSGNTIYF.

The gene calls are TRBV28 and TRBJ1-5, with unresolved D. The germline CDR1 and CDR2 sequences are MDHEN and SYDVKM. V was clipped by 5 bases and J by 6 bases, with 17 bases between them. The CDR3 consists of 15 residues. This CDR3 reads CASSPRSGLGQPQHF. DNA for the CDR3: TGTGCCAGCAGTCCGAGGTCGGGTCTAGGTCAGCCCCAGCATTTT.

The rearrangement uses TRBV9 and TRBJ2-3, with TRBD2 as a possible D gene (6 bases). Germline V gene data show CDR1 as SGDLS and CDR2 as YYNGEE. Trimming cost V 2 bases and J 2 bases, with 9 bases left between them. The CDR3 consists of 14 residues. Written as DNA, the CDR3 is TGTGCCAGCAGCGTCGGGACTGCCACAGATACGCAGTATTTT. It translates to CASSVGTATDTQYF.

The chain employs TRBV25-1 and TRBJ2-7; possible D gene TRBD2, 7 bases. This CDR3 comprises 13 residues. V was clipped by 10 bases and J by 6 bases, with 19 bases between them. Germline CDR1 and CDR2: MGHDK and SYGVNS. CDR3 coding DNA: TGTGCCACCCAAGGGGGGGGAGGCGGCGAGCAGTACTTC. Encoded protein: CATQGGGGGEQYF.

The chain is built from TRBV7-9 and TRBJ2-1; D is perhaps TRBD2 (5 bases). CDR3 length equals 16 residues. V was clipped by 5 bases and J by 2 bases, with 16 bases between them. Germline V gene data show CDR1 as SEHNR and CDR2 as FQNEAQ (reference sequence). For the CDR3, the DNA is TGTGCCAGCAGCCCCTCTACTAGTCTTACCTACAATGAGCAGTTCTTC. Its protein is CASSPSTSLTYNEQFF.

The chain couples TRBV28 to TRBJ1-1; D is ambiguous. The length of the CDR3 is 17 residues. Germline-derived CDR1 and CDR2 are MDHEN and SYDVKM. V was cut by 3 bases and J by 0 bases, with 17 bases left in between. In DNA, the CDR3 is TGTGCCAGCAGTTTGTCCCCAAGAGGAAGGATGAACACTGAAGCTTTCTTT. It encodes CASSLSPRGRMNTEAFF.

The chain couples TRBV6-6 to TRBJ2-5; D may be TRBD2 (5 bases). V dropped 0 bases and J dropped 6 bases, with 17 bases sitting between them. This CDR3 spans 16 amino acids. Germline V gene data show CDR1 as MNHNY and CDR2 as SVGAGI (reference sequence). As DNA, the CDR3 is TGTGCCAGCAGTTACTCTTCGGGGAGTGCCAGACAGACCCAGTACTTC. Encoded protein: CASSYSSGSARQTQYF.

The chain joins TRBV18 to TRBJ2-1; possible D gene TRBD1, 5 bases. Between the trimmed V and J ends, which lost 10 bases and 7 bases, there was a span of 11 bases. CDR1 is KGHSH and CDR2 is LQKENI in the germline V gene. This CDR3 has 11 amino acids. The CDR3 reads CATYKGNEQFF. CDR3 in DNA: TGTGCCACCTACAAGGGGAATGAGCAGTTCTTC.

This chain links TRBV5-1 with TRBJ2-5; tentatively, D is TRBD2 (5 bases). The germline CDR1 and CDR2 sequences are SGHRS and YFSETQ. This CDR3 region has 14 residues. The V and J ends lost 1 base and 3 bases respectively, with 10 bases between them. The CDR3 is CASSLRPGKETQYF. CDR3 DNA: TGCGCCAGCAGCTTGCGGCCGGGGAAAGAGACCCAGTACTTC. Complete variable domain (other parts from reference TRBV5-1 and TRBJ2-5): KAGVTQTPRYLIKTRGQQVTLSCSPISGHRSVSWYQQTPGQGLQFLFEYFSETQRNKGNFPGRFSGRQFSNSRSEMNVSTLELGDSALYLCASSLRPGKETQYFGPGTRLLVL.

This clone was observed a single time. The gene calls are TRBV27 and TRBJ1-4, with 7 bases matching TRBD1. V shed 5 bases and J 9 bases; nucleotides not matched to a gene: 12. The CDR3 loop spans 15 amino acids. Germline CDR1 MNHEY, CDR2 SMNVEV (reference sequence). DNA for the CDR3: TGTGCCAGCAGTCCTAAGACAGGGAAGGAGAAAAAACTGTTTTTT. Translated: CASSPKTGKEKKLFF.

The chain is built from TRBV7-9 and TRBJ1-6; no reliable D call. Germline CDR1 reads SEHNR; CDR2 reads FQNEAQ (reference sequence). V was shortened by 8 bases and J by 4 bases, with 6 bases between the two germline ends. This CDR3 contains 12 residues. CDR3 DNA sequence: TGTGCCAGCGGCCTGTATAATTCACCCCTCCACTTT. It codes for CASGLYNSPLHF.

There are a few counts of this clone. The V and J genes are TRBV5-4 and TRBJ1-1, with a tentative D call TRBD1 (5 bases). Germline V CDR1 and CDR2: SGHNT, YYREEE (reference sequence). CDR3 size: 14 residues. The germline V and J ends were trimmed by 5 bases and 3 bases, with 14 bases remaining between them. The CDR3 DNA reads as TGTGCCAGCAGGGATGGACAAGAGGACACTGAAGCTTTCTTT. This codes for CASRDGQEDTEAFF. The full variable domain, rest sourced from reference TRBV5-4 and TRBJ1-1, is ETGVTQSPTHLIKTRGQQVTLRCSSQSGHNTVSWYQQALGQGPQFIFQYYREEENGRGNFPPRFSGLQFPNYSSELNVNALELDDSALYLCASRDGQEDTEAFFGQGTRLTVV.

This clone was observed a handful of times. The chain is built from TRBV5-4 and TRBJ2-7, with 12 nucleotides matching TRBD2. J lost 2 bases, V lost 4 bases, and 13 bases had no gene match. Per germline, CDR1 SGHNT and CDR2 YYREEE (reference sequence). The CDR3 extends over 18 amino acids. CDR3 protein: CASSTPGLAGTLAYEQYF. The CDR3 DNA reads TGTGCCAGCAGCACGCCGGGACTAGCGGGCACACTAGCCTACGAGCAGTACTTC.

This chain connects TRBV7-2 to TRBJ2-7; D gene uncertain. This CDR3 is built from 14 residues. Germline-derived CDR1 and CDR2 are SGHTA and FQGNSA. V was cut by 1 base and J by 1 base, with 8 bases left in between. Here the CDR3 DNA reads TGTGCCAGCAGCTTAGTATCGCAGTCCTACGAGCAGTACTTC. It is translated as CASSLVSQSYEQYF. The full variable domain, with the rest looked up from reference TRBV7-2 and TRBJ2-7, is GAGVSQSPSNKVTEKGKDVELRCDPISGHTALYWYRQSLGQGLEFLIYFQGNSAPDKSGLPSDRFSAERTGGSVSTLTIQRTQQEDSAVYLCASSLVSQSYEQYFGPGTRLTVT.

This clone appeared once. V is TRBV28 and J is TRBJ1-1, with D possibly being TRBD1 (6 bases). The CDR3 loop spans 16 amino acids. V dropped 2 bases and J dropped 4 bases, with 17 bases sitting between them. CDR1 is MDHEN and CDR2 is SYDVKM in the germline V gene. For the CDR3, the DNA is TGTGCCAGCAGTTTAGCCTACATACAGGGTTTCACTGAAGCTTTCTTT. This gives the protein CASSLAYIQGFTEAFF.

This clone was picked up one time. J is TRBJ1-1 and V is TRBV6-5; the D is unclear. Deletions cut 5 bases from V and 6 bases from J, with 13 bases between. This CDR3 has 13 amino acids. The germline V gene encodes CDR1 MNHEY and CDR2 SVGAGI. Here the CDR3 reads CASSPRGWAEAFF. The CDR3 region has the DNA TGTGCCAGCAGTCCTCGAGGGTGGGCTGAAGCTTTCTTT.